These 3 T cell receptor beta chains came from one sample sequenced in a study of T cell responses to AZD1222 COVID-19 vaccine. Libraries were prepared by immunoSEQ multiplex PCR; TCRdb keeps only in-frame clonotypes and omits some of them. In the table there are about 76,000 clones, around 80% of which are singletons. The sample was peripheral blood, taken 28 days after the second dose of the MenACWY control vaccine. Every receptor here comes from an adult who received the MenACWY meningococcal vaccine as a control.

The gene calls are TRBV4-3 and TRBJ2-6; tentative D call: TRBD2 (5 bases). This CDR3 is built from 16 residues. Trimming removed 0 bases at V and 0 bases at J, with 6 bases between. The V gene's germline CDR1 is LGHNA and CDR2 YSLEER. The CDR3 spells CASSQEEGSGANVLTF. Here the CDR3 DNA reads TGCGCCAGCAGCCAAGAAGAGGGCTCTGGGGCCAACGTCCTGACTTTC.

The chain links TRBV19 to TRBJ1-2; D gene unclear. There are 14 residues in the CDR3. V dropped 1 base and J dropped 2 bases, with 8 bases sitting between them. The germline V gene has CDR1 LNHDA and CDR2 SQIVND (reference sequence). As DNA, the CDR3 is TGTGCCAGTAGTATAGGTAGTATGAACTATGGCTACACCTTC. It codes for CASSIGSMNYGYTF.

This chain links TRBV29-1 with TRBJ1-2; 8 nucleotides match TRBD1. CDR3 length: 14 residues. From germline, CDR1 is SQVTM and CDR2 ANQGSEA. The J segment lost 8 bases and the V segment lost 6 bases, leaving 14 bases of the junction unmatched. DNA of the CDR3: TGCAGCGTGACGTCCGGGACAGGTTTTGGGGGCTACACCTTC. Its protein is CSVTSGTGFGGYTF.